These 11 T cell receptor beta chains originate from one sample sequenced in a study of cytomegalovirus exposure and HLA in healthy donors (dated by TCRdb to between 2016 and 2019). The method was the immunoSEQ multiplex PCR assay. For the multiplex PCR, a mixture combining 60 forward primers for TCR Vbeta segments and 13 reverse primers for TCR Jbeta segments was used. The table was pulled from immuneACCESS by TCRdb, which kept in-frame rearrangements only. Such tables lose some clones; where checked, under half of the loss comes from unresolved V genes, and the rest has no known cause. The data table for this sample lists 100,000 to 150,000 clones. About 1.4% of the sample is in the top ten clones. Sequencing was carried out using PBMCs. The receptors shown here come from a woman aged 40-49 years in good health and CMV-seronegative.

The chain links TRBV28 to TRBJ1-5; D gene unclear. CDR1 is MDHEN, CDR2 SYDVKM, per germline. The CDR3 has 11 amino acids. V was cut by 5 bases and J by 9 bases, with 8 bases left in between. The CDR3: CASSIHRPQHF. The CDR3 DNA reads as TGTGCCAGCAGTATCCACAGGCCCCAGCATTTT.

The gene calls are TRBV6-5 and TRBJ1-1; tentative D call: TRBD1 (6 bases). This CDR3 region has 15 residues. Between the trimmed V and J ends, which lost 2 bases and 1 base, there was a span of 11 bases. Germline CDR1 is MNHEY and CDR2 is SVGAGI. CDR3 amino acids: CASSYPGVGNTEAFF. The CDR3 coding sequence is TGTGCCAGCAGTTACCCAGGGGTTGGGAACACTGAAGCTTTCTTT.

The chain employs TRBV11-2 and TRBJ1-1; 10 bases line up with TRBD1. CDR1 SGHAT and CDR2 FQNNGV come from the germline V gene. Trimming at V came to 7 bases and at J to 8 bases, leaving 7 bases not matched to a gene. CDR3 length equals 13 residues. CDR3 bases: TGTGCCAGCATCCTGACAGGGGGCAGGGAAGCTTTCTTT. Translating it yields CASILTGGREAFF.

The V gene is TRBV5-8, the J gene TRBJ2-5; weak D call: TRBD1 (6 bases). Gene TRBJ2-7 matches the end of the DNA better, so the J call may be wrong. Germline assignment: CDR1 SGHTS and CDR2 YDEGEE. The CDR3 length is 16 residues. The CDR3 coding sequence is TGTGCCAGCATCCTTGGGACCACGGCAGGGGCGTACGAGCAGTACTTC. Residues: CASILGTTAGAYEQYF.

V gene TRBV2 combines with J gene TRBJ1-3, with 9 bases identical to TRBD1. V lost 6 bases to trimming and J lost 4 bases; unmatched junction nucleotides: 10. Germline V gives CDR1 SNHLY, CDR2 FYNNEI. The CDR3 length is 16 residues. CDR3 nucleotides: TGTGCCAGCAGCCCCCTCAGGACAGGGGCCGGAAACACCATATATTTT. This sequence encodes CASSPLRTGAGNTIYF.

The chain links TRBV7-2 to TRBJ1-1; D might be TRBD1 (5 bases). This CDR3 contains 13 residues. CDR1 and CDR2 from the germline V gene are SGHTA and FQGNSA. V was trimmed by 4 bases and J by 1 base, leaving 7 bases between them. As DNA, the CDR3 is TGTGCCAGCAGCTCACAGGAGAACACTGAAGCTTTCTTT. Translating it yields CASSSQENTEAFF.

The V gene is TRBV7-6, the J gene TRBJ2-2; 10 nucleotides match TRBD2. CDR1 and CDR2 from the germline V gene are SGHVS and FNYEAQ. This CDR3 spans 15 amino acids. The junction had 3 bases not matched to a gene; V was cut back by 5 bases and J by 3 bases. The CDR3 DNA reads as TGTGCCAGCAGCACCAGCGGGGGGGACACCGGGGAGCTGTTTTTT. Amino acids: CASSTSGGDTGELFF.

The chain recombines TRBV6-5 with TRBJ1-2; 7 nucleotides agree with TRBD1. Germline V CDR1 and CDR2: MNHEY, SVGAGI. The J segment lost 2 bases and the V segment lost 0 bases, leaving 0 bases of the junction unmatched. The CDR3 has 14 residues. The CDR3 region is CASSYSTGNYGYTF. As DNA, the CDR3 is TGTGCCAGCAGTTACTCGACAGGGAACTATGGCTACACCTTC.

This chain uses TRBV6-5 with TRBJ1-6, with TRBD1 matching 7 bases. The CDR3 is made up of 15 amino acids. Looked up from germline, CDR1 is MNHEY and CDR2 is SVGAGI. Trimming cost V 2 bases and J 7 bases; bases outside gene matches: 5. CDR3 residues: CASSYLTGPNSPLHF. The CDR3, as DNA: TGTGCCAGCAGTTACCTGACAGGGCCCAATTCACCCCTCCACTTT.

The chain is built from TRBV2 and TRBJ1-1, with unresolved D. V was clipped by 7 bases and J by 0 bases, with 12 bases between them. This CDR3 has 14 residues. CDR1 and CDR2 (germline): SNHLY, FYNNEI. CDR3: CASMRRELNTEAFF. CDR3 nucleotide sequence: TGTGCCAGCATGAGGAGAGAATTGAACACTGAAGCTTTCTTT. Drawing the rest from reference TRBV2 and TRBJ1-1, the complete variable domain is EPEVTQTPSHQVTQMGQEVILRCVPISNHLYFYWYRQILGQKVEFLVSFYNNEISEKSEIFDDQFSVERPDGSNFTLKIRSTKLEDSAMYFCASMRRELNTEAFFGQGTRLTVV.

The chain is built from TRBV5-8 and TRBJ1-4; D is unresolved. Deletions cut 0 bases from V and 8 bases from J, with 11 bases between. The CDR3 covers 14 residues. CDR1 and CDR2 from the germline V gene are SGHTS and YDEGEE. CDR3 protein: CASSLAWAEEKLFF. In DNA, the CDR3 is TGTGCCAGCAGCTTGGCGTGGGCAGAGGAAAAACTGTTTTTT. Based on the CDR3 plus reference TRBV5-8 and TRBJ1-4, the full variable domain is EAGVTQSPTHLIKTRGQQATLRCSPISGHTSVYWYQQALGLGLQFLLWYDEGEERNRGNFPPRFSGRQFPNYSSELNVNALELEDSALYLCASSLAWAEEKLFFGSGTQLSVL.